These 27 T cell receptor beta chains were sequenced from one sample in a study of CD8+ T cells in alopecia areata. Specified treatment: oral pan-JAK inhibitor, 5-10 mg twice daily. RNA extraction was followed by reverse transcription into cDNA, which acted as the sequencing template. Measured with immunoSEQ multiplex PCR; TCRdb has only the in-frame clones, and not every one. This sample has 150,000 to 250,000 clones, with roughly 60% found just once. Sequencing used CD4+ T cells sorted from blood, obtained at week 24, from a patient treated with tofacitinib. These receptors came from a human donor with alopecia areata.

Only a few counts were recorded for this clone. The gene calls are TRBV4-3 and TRBJ2-2, with D possibly TRBD1 on 6 matching bases. Germline values: CDR1 LGHNA, CDR2 YSLEER. The CDR3 consists of 14 residues. V gave up 4 bases and J gave up 3 bases, with 9 bases separating them. The CDR3: CASSPDSDTGELFF. The CDR3 DNA is TGCGCCAGCAGCCCGGACAGTGACACCGGGGAGCTGTTTTTT.

Remarks on this clone: This specimen includes other DNA sequences encoding the same CDR3. The chain is built from TRBV20-1 and TRBJ2-7, with D perhaps matching TRBD1 (6 bases). V lost 6 bases and J 4 bases, leaving 10 bases between the germline ends. CDR3 length: 11 residues. Germline assignment: CDR1 DFQATT and CDR2 SNEGSKA (reference sequence). The CDR3 DNA sequence: TGCAGTGCGAGGACAGAGTACGAGCAGTACTTC. This gives the protein CSARTEYEQYF.

V is TRBV7-2 and J is TRBJ2-3, with D hard to call. Germline loops: CDR1 SGHTA, CDR2 FQGNSA. V was pared by 1 base and J by 2 bases, with 13 bases between. The CDR3 runs to 16 residues. CDR3 nucleotides: TGTGCCAGCAGCTTAGTGACCACTCCTCACACAGATACGCAGTATTTT. It is translated as CASSLVTTPHTDTQYF.

This sequence joins TRBV18 and TRBJ1-2; D perhaps matches TRBD1 (6 bases). CDR1 KGHSH and CDR2 LQKENI come from the germline V gene. The CDR3 length is 14 residues. Trimming removed 6 bases from V and 0 bases from J, with 11 bases in between. The DNA for the CDR3 is TGTGCCAGCTCCCGACAGGAAGCTAACTATGGCTACACCTTC. Protein sequence: CASSRQEANYGYTF.

This clone was found a few times. The rearrangement uses TRBV29-1 and TRBJ2-5; TRBD1 might be the D (6 bases). Trimming shortened V by 6 bases and J by 1 base, and 18 bases separated the two germline ends. Looked up from germline, CDR1 is SQVTM and CDR2 is ANQGSEA. The CDR3 length is 15 residues. The CDR3 DNA sequence: TGCAGCGTCCACCGGGACACCGCACTCCAAGAGACCCAGTACTTC. It codes for CSVHRDTALQETQYF.

The chain links TRBV30 to TRBJ2-7, with D perhaps TRBD2 (6 bases). V was cut by 4 bases and J by 3 bases, with 22 bases left in between. CDR1 and CDR2 (germline): GTSNPN, SVGIG (reference sequence). This CDR3 is 16 amino acids long. CDR3 nucleotides: TGTGCCTGGAATCCCAAAACCGGACTAAAAAACTACGAGCAGTACTTC. Its protein is CAWNPKTGLKNYEQYF.

The chain carries TRBV1 and TRBJ2-5; whether TRBD2, the table's D call, matches the DNA was not checked. TRBV1 is a recognized pseudogene. This CDR3 comprises 15 residues. CDR3 sequence reads: CTSSQERLAGETQYF. Here the CDR3 DNA reads TGCACCAGCAGCCAAGAACGACTAGCGGGAGAGACCCAGTACTTC.

This chain connects TRBV5-4 to TRBJ2-4, with 8 bases aligning to TRBD2. This CDR3 region has 15 residues. V trimming: 3 bases; J trimming: 7 bases; junction bases outside the gene matches: 9. Germline-derived CDR1 and CDR2 are SGHNT and YYREEE (reference sequence). The DNA for the CDR3 is TGTGCCAGCAGCTCTCGGGGACTAGGAGGGAACATTCAGTACTTC. Translating gives CASSSRGLGGNIQYF.

The J gene is TRBJ2-7, the V gene TRBV30, with unresolved D. V lost 3 bases to trimming and J lost 6 bases, with 18 bases between them. Germline CDR1 GTSNPN, CDR2 SVGIG (reference sequence). The CDR3 has 14 amino acids. CDR3 sequence: CAWRGTYRTGEQYF. Here the CDR3 DNA reads TGTGCCTGGAGAGGAACATACAGAACGGGCGAGCAGTACTTC.

This clone was picked up a small number of times. This CDR3 is also generated by other DNA sequences in the sample. The chain uses TRBV7-2 and TRBJ2-5, with D maybe TRBD1 (6 bases). CDR3 length equals 14 residues. V shed 3 bases and J shed 2 bases, with 10 bases lying between them. Germline V CDR1 and CDR2: SGHTA, FQGNSA. The CDR3 spells CASSLVTGQETQYF. CDR3 DNA: TGTGCCAGCAGCTTGGTTACAGGGCAAGAGACCCAGTACTTC.

This clone has just a few counts. This chain links TRBV9 with TRBJ2-3; D is unresolved. CDR1 and CDR2 (germline): SGDLS, YYNGEE. V gave up 2 bases and J gave up 10 bases, with 17 bases separating them. This CDR3 spans 14 amino acids. The CDR3: CASSVQMGPNPQYF. CDR3 coding DNA: TGTGCCAGCAGCGTTCAAATGGGTCCGAACCCGCAGTATTTT.

This clone was picked up a small number of times. This sequence joins TRBV29-1 and TRBJ2-3; D unclear. Trimming shortened V by 3 bases and J by 2 bases, and 9 bases separated the two germline ends. CDR1 and CDR2 from the germline V gene are SQVTM and ANQGSEA. The length of the CDR3 is 13 residues. CDR3 nucleotide sequence: TGCAGCGTTGAGAATCAGTCCACAGATACGCAGTATTTT. It translates to CSVENQSTDTQYF.

The V gene is TRBV5-1, the J gene TRBJ1-2; TRBD1 might be the D (5 bases). Germline V CDR1 and CDR2: SGHRS, YFSETQ. The CDR3 extends over 14 amino acids. Trimming pared 2 bases from V and 4 bases from J, leaving 12 bases between. CDR3 loop: CASSLTTAPYGYTF. CDR3 DNA: TGCGCCAGCAGCTTAACGACAGCCCCCTATGGCTACACCTTC.

The chain links TRBV4-1 to TRBJ2-4; TRBD1 agrees at 9 bases. After removal of 4 bases from V and 5 bases from J, the junction contained 9 bases not matched to a gene. Germline V gene sequence: CDR1 MGHRA, CDR2 YSYEKL. The CDR3 covers 16 residues. In DNA form, the CDR3 reads TGCGCCAGCAGCCTCCAACCACAGGGGGCCCAAAACATTCAGTACTTC. Protein product: CASSLQPQGAQNIQYF.

V gene TRBV7-9 combines with J gene TRBJ2-5; D call uncertain. Germline V CDR1 and CDR2: SEHNR, FQNEAQ (reference sequence). The CDR3 runs 14 residues. V was clipped by 2 bases and J by 5 bases, with 12 bases between them. DNA of the CDR3: TGTGCCAGCAGCTTACAGTCACGGAAGGAGACCCAGTACTTC. It codes for CASSLQSRKETQYF.

V is TRBV7-3 and J is TRBJ1-1; D remains ambiguous. Trimming took off 5 bases at V and 5 bases at J, with 12 bases between the two ends. Germline V gene data show CDR1 as SGHTA and CDR2 as FQGTGA. This CDR3 is built from 13 residues. The CDR3 DNA follows: TGTGCCAGCAGCCCCAACGAAGATACTGAAGCTTTCTTT. This translates into CASSPNEDTEAFF.

The V call is TRBV6-5, the J call TRBJ1-4; possible D gene TRBD1, 6 bases. CDR3 length: 15 amino acids. Looked up from germline, CDR1 is MNHEY and CDR2 is SVGAGI. V lost 8 bases to trimming and J lost 8 bases, with 21 bases between them. The CDR3 region is CASRNLQGLGEKLFF. In DNA form, the CDR3 reads TGTGCCAGCCGTAACCTCCAGGGGTTGGGCGAAAAACTGTTTTTT.

There are a few counts of this clone. The J gene is TRBJ2-7, the V gene TRBV29-1, with 11 bases fitting TRBD2. With V trimmed by 5 bases and J by 6 bases, 21 bases remained unmatched. CDR1 and CDR2 (germline): SQVTM, ANQGSEA. The CDR3 has 18 amino acids. CDR3 nucleotide sequence: TGCAGCGTTCGACACGGACTAGCGGGTACTGGGGAACCTCCCGAGCAGTACTTC. Its protein product is CSVRHGLAGTGEPPEQYF.

This clone showed up just once. This CDR3 reads CASSLPGLGQYNEQFF. The CDR3, as DNA: TGTGCCAGCAGTCTACCGGGACTAGGTCAATACAATGAGCAGTTCTTC. This chain connects TRBV28 to TRBJ2-1; 8 positions match TRBD2. V lost 5 bases and J lost 4; bases outside the gene matches: 10. Germline V CDR1 and CDR2: MDHEN, SYDVKM. The CDR3 has 16 amino acids.

This clone was recorded once. The CDR3 DNA sequence: TGCGCCAGCAGCCGGGGACAAGTCTCCTACAATGAGCAGTTCTTC. Amino acids: CASSRGQVSYNEQFF. J is TRBJ2-1 and V is TRBV4-3, with a tentative D call TRBD1 (6 bases). This CDR3 has 15 amino acids. Trimming left V 4 bases short and J 0 bases short, with 10 bases between. CDR1 is LGHNA and CDR2 is YSLEER in the germline V gene.

The chain has TRBV11-2 and TRBJ2-1; D might be TRBD2 (6 bases). V was pared by 3 bases and J by 9 bases, with 30 bases between. This CDR3 spans 19 amino acids. Per germline, CDR1 SGHAT and CDR2 FQNNGV. The CDR3 loop is CASSFVRKTRSFTSVEQFF. In DNA, the CDR3 is TGTGCCAGCAGCTTTGTTAGGAAGACTAGGTCGTTCACAAGCGTTGAGCAGTTCTTC.

V usage is TRBV5-1 and J usage is TRBJ1-2; a weak D match, TRBD1 (5 bases). This CDR3 is built from 15 residues. Per germline, CDR1 SGHRS and CDR2 YFSETQ. V shed 0 bases and J shed 0 bases, with 9 bases lying between them. Written as DNA, the CDR3 is TGCGCCAGCAGCTTGGACGGGGCGACTAACTATGGCTACACCTTC. This sequence encodes CASSLDGATNYGYTF.

The chain has TRBV15 and TRBJ2-7; 12 bases map to TRBD1. From germline, CDR1 is LNHNV and CDR2 YYDKDF (reference sequence). This CDR3 is 17 amino acids long. J was trimmed by 2 bases and V by 3 bases; bases with no gene match: 8. This CDR3 reads CATSREPGQGATYEQYF. The DNA for the CDR3 is TGTGCCACCAGCAGGGAACCGGGACAGGGGGCAACCTACGAGCAGTACTTC.

This clone was counted between two and nine times. This chain joins TRBV7-2 and TRBJ1-5; D unclear. Germline values: CDR1 SGHTA, CDR2 FQGNSA. V was trimmed by 1 base and J by 0 bases, leaving 4 bases between them. The CDR3 has 14 residues. CDR3 residues: CASSLGHSNQPQHF. Written as DNA, the CDR3 is TGTGCCAGCAGCTTAGGGCATAGCAATCAGCCCCAGCATTTT.

This chain's CDR3 is CASSTKLGLASYEQYF. The CDR3 region has the DNA TGTGCCAGCAGCACAAAGCTTGGACTAGCGTCCTACGAGCAGTACTTC. The chain employs TRBV7-9 and TRBJ2-7, with 9 bases fitting TRBD2. CDR1 and CDR2 (germline): SEHNR, FQNEAQ (reference sequence). Unmatched junction bases numbered 9, after V lost 5 bases and J lost 1 base. The CDR3 is 16 residues long.

The chain links TRBV5-1 to TRBJ2-5; tentatively, D is TRBD1 (6 bases). Germline V gives CDR1 SGHRS, CDR2 YFSETQ. The CDR3 spans 15 residues. Between the trimmed V and J ends, which lost 4 bases and 2 bases, there was a span of 15 bases. The CDR3 region has the DNA TGCGCCAGCAGCCCGGGACACGGACGTCAAGAGACCCAGTACTTC. It encodes CASSPGHGRQETQYF.

CDR3 sequence (DNA): TGTGCCAGCATTTCAAGCACTGCCTACGAGCAGTACTTC. The encoded protein is CASISSTAYEQYF. The chain employs TRBV28 and TRBJ2-7, with D uncertain. Germline V gives CDR1 MDHEN, CDR2 SYDVKM. The CDR3 sequence is 13 residues long. V lost 7 bases and J 2 bases, leaving 12 bases between the germline ends.